The 25 T cell receptor beta chains below all came from one sample that was sequenced in a study. TCRdb re-analysed the 5' RACE reads in MiXCR, keeping a single row per CDR3 protein. Among 50,000 to 65,000 distinct CDR3 sequences, less than 25% were seen once, and the ten largest hold 3.2%. Cells sorted as Tregs were CD4+, CD25+ and CD127-/low. Sequencing used tumor-infiltrating Tregs sorted from the breast tumor. These receptors all come from a female donor with breast cancer.

This clonotype was seen a handful of times. V gene TRBV12-3 or TRBV12-4 combines with J gene TRBJ2-5; D may correspond to TRBD1 or TRBD2 (5 bases each). V was pared by 5 bases and J by 4 bases, with 14 bases between. The CDR3 has 14 amino acids. CDR3: CASSPLGVRETQYF. In nucleotides, the CDR3 is TGTGCCAGCAGTCCCCTGGGGGTACGAGAGACCCAGTACTTC.

The J gene is TRBJ2-1, the V gene TRBV24-1, with 11 bases identical to TRBD2. The trim removed 12 bases at V and 6 bases at J, leaving 6 bases unmatched. The germline V gene encodes CDR1 KGHDR and CDR2 SFDVKD. The CDR3 length is 13 residues. In nucleotides, the CDR3 is TGTGCCGGGGGACTAGCGGTCTCCAATGAGCAGTTCTTC. It codes for CAGGLAVSNEQFF.

With regard to this clonotype: This sequence may be a read error, since a much larger clone differs from it by one base. This chain joins TRBV12-3 or TRBV12-4 and TRBJ2-1; D call uncertain. This CDR3 contains 14 residues. This chain's CDR3 is CASSLRRKDHERFF. DNA for the CDR3: TGTGCCAGCAGCCTCAGACGGAAGGACCATGAGCGGTTCTTC.

V and J are TRBV5-1 and TRBJ2-7; D possibly corresponds to TRBD2 (7 bases). The CDR3 has 13 residues. Germline V gives CDR1 SGHRS, CDR2 YFSETQ. The V end lost 5 bases, the J end lost 5 bases, and 14 bases lay between the germline ends. Here the CDR3 DNA reads TGCGCCAGCAGACCTACAGGGAGGGACGAGCAGTACTTC. This translates into CASRPTGRDEQYF.

This chain joins TRBV20-1 and TRBJ1-2, with 8 bases matching TRBD1. The CDR3 sequence is 15 residues long. Germline V gives CDR1 DFQATT, CDR2 SNEGSKA (reference sequence). J lost 7 bases, V lost 4 bases, and 14 bases had no gene match. The CDR3: CSAILLRQGRAGYTF. CDR3 DNA sequence: TGCAGTGCTATCCTCTTGAGACAGGGGCGGGCTGGCTACACCTTC.

In its sample, this clonotype was seen a few times. The chain is built from TRBV3-1 and TRBJ1-1; D is possibly TRBD1 (5 bases). The CDR3 has 12 residues. Germline CDR1 LGHDT, CDR2 YNNKEL (reference sequence). Trimming stripped 2 bases from V and 10 bases from J, with 11 bases between. CDR3 nucleotides: TGTGCCAGCAGCCAAAGGGCGGGGGGAGCTTTCTTT. Its translation: CASSQRAGGAFF. The variable domain in full, completed from reference TRBV3-1 and TRBJ1-1, reads DTAVSQTPKYLVTQMGNDKSIKCEQNLGHDTMYWYKQDSKKFLKIMFSYNNKELIINETVPNRFSPKSPDKAHLNLHINSLELGDSAVYFCASSQRAGGAFFGQGTRLTVV.

This sequence joins TRBV7-8 and TRBJ2-5; TRBD2 agrees at 9 bases. Germline trimming cut 5 bases from V and 4 bases from J; bases unmatched to any gene: 5. The CDR3 contains 14 residues. Germline V gives CDR1 SGHVS, CDR2 FQNEAQ. The CDR3 reads CASSGTSRVETQYF. The CDR3 DNA reads TGTGCCAGCAGCGGGACTAGCAGAGTAGAGACCCAGTACTTC.

This rearrangement joins TRBV28 to TRBJ1-3, with 7 nucleotides matching TRBD1. Per germline, CDR1 MDHEN and CDR2 SYDVKM. This CDR3 spans 14 amino acids. Trimming removed 7 bases from V and 3 bases from J; junction bases left unmatched: 6. The CDR3 nucleotides are TGTGCCAGCACCTCTGACAGGGTTGGAAACACCATATATTTT. This gives the protein CASTSDRVGNTIYF.

This clonotype was detected a few times. This chain joins TRBV28 and TRBJ1-3; D gene uncertain. CDR3 size: 14 residues. Germline assignment: CDR1 MDHEN and CDR2 SYDVKM. V gave up 9 bases and J gave up 0 bases, with 12 bases separating them. CDR3 amino acids: CASMPETSGNTIYF. The CDR3 coding sequence is TGTGCCAGTATGCCTGAAACCTCTGGAAACACCATATATTTT.

V gene TRBV20-1 combines with J gene TRBJ2-5; 12 nucleotides match TRBD2. Germline CDR1 and CDR2: DFQATT and SNEGSKA (reference sequence). V gave up 5 bases and J gave up 5 bases; unmatched junction bases: 12. The CDR3 contains 16 residues. The CDR3 sequence is CSAPTPSGRVGETQYF. DNA for the CDR3: TGCAGTGCTCCAACACCTAGCGGGAGGGTTGGGGAGACCCAGTACTTC.

This clonotype was seen many times. V is TRBV7-2 and J is TRBJ1-1; D ambiguous. The germline CDR1 and CDR2 sequences are SGHTA and FQGNSA. Trimming pared 5 bases from V and 3 bases from J, leaving 10 bases between. The CDR3 spans 13 residues. The CDR3 sequence is CASSADTHTEAFF. In DNA form, the CDR3 reads TGTGCCAGCAGCGCTGACACCCACACTGAAGCTTTCTTT.

This clonotype has more than one count but fewer than ten. The DNA is left out, because the CDR3 cannot be placed on it with certainty; the CDR3 is given as TCRdb lists it. The CDR3 sequence: CASSSSGGTNYGYTF. This chain uses TRBV12-3 or TRBV12-4 with TRBJ1-2. Including both end residues, the CDR3 is 15 amino acids long.

The gene calls are TRBV20-1 and TRBJ2-7; 9 nucleotides agree with TRBD1. This CDR3 has 16 residues. Germline CDR1 DFQATT, CDR2 SNEGSKA (reference sequence). V lost 3 bases and J lost 3; bases outside the gene matches: 12. For the CDR3, the DNA is TGCAGTGCTAGCTGGGACAGGGCCCCCTCGGACTACGAGCAGTACTTC. Encoded protein: CSASWDRAPSDYEQYF.

This clonotype was observed at least ten times. V is TRBV7-8 and J is TRBJ2-3, with D possibly TRBD2 on 6 matching bases. This CDR3 has 13 amino acids. Germline values: CDR1 SGHVS, CDR2 FQNEAQ. Trimming pared 1 base from V and 6 bases from J, leaving 8 bases between. The CDR3 nucleotides are TGTGCCAGCAGCTTAGGAGCGGGTGATACGCAGTATTTT. It specifies CASSLGAGDTQYF.

This clonotype was observed a handful of times. The gene calls are TRBV20-1 and TRBJ2-4; D is unresolved. The ends were cut back, 5 bases at V and 0 bases at J, with 11 bases in the middle. The CDR3 is 14 amino acids. Per germline, CDR1 DFQATT and CDR2 SNEGSKA (reference sequence). CDR3 loop: CSALDTLAKNIQYF. The CDR3 coding sequence is TGCAGTGCTTTAGACACTCTAGCCAAAAACATTCAGTACTTC.

This clonotype has ten or more counts. This chain connects TRBV5-1 to TRBJ2-3; 12 bases match TRBD1. The CDR3 runs 16 residues. Germline CDR1 and CDR2: SGHRS and YFSETQ. The junction had 8 bases not matched to a gene; V was cut back by 3 bases and J by 6 bases. The CDR3 reads CASSSSGTGGHDTQYF. As DNA, the CDR3 is TGCGCCAGCAGCTCCTCCGGGACAGGGGGCCATGATACGCAGTATTTT.

This clonotype was picked up a small number of times. The rearrangement links TRBV5-1 to TRBJ2-3, with 10 bases lining up with TRBD2. The CDR3 spans 15 residues. The J segment lost 6 bases and the V segment lost 3 bases, leaving 7 bases of the junction unmatched. CDR1 is SGHRS, CDR2 YFSETQ, per germline. The CDR3 DNA sequence: TGCGCCAGCAGCTCCACAGCGGGAGGGCCGGATACGCAGTATTTT. This sequence encodes CASSSTAGGPDTQYF.

CDR3 protein: CASRLRDSQKETQYF. CDR3 nucleotides: TGTGCAAGTCGCTTAAGGGACTCCCAGAAGGAGACCCAGTACTTC. The rearrangement uses TRBV12-2 and TRBJ2-5; the D call TRBD2 from the table was never checked on the DNA. TRBV12-2 is assigned pseudogene status. The CDR3 loop spans 15 amino acids.

The rearrangement joins TRBV11-2 to TRBJ1-2; no reliable D call. Looked up from germline, CDR1 is SGHAT and CDR2 is FQNNGV. V was trimmed by 1 base and J by 2 bases, leaving 11 bases between them. CDR3 size: 15 residues. For the CDR3, the DNA is TGTGCCAGCAGCTTAGGGCCAGGAACAAACTATGGCTACACCTTC. Amino acids: CASSLGPGTNYGYTF.

This clonotype came up a few times. The gene calls are TRBV7-9 and TRBJ1-4; 10 bases align to TRBD1. The germline CDR1 and CDR2 sequences are SEHNR and FQNEAQ (reference sequence). The CDR3 covers 14 residues. Trimming cost V 4 bases and J 6 bases; bases outside gene matches: 2. The CDR3 sequence is CASSSGQGYEKLFF. CDR3 nucleotide sequence: TGTGCCAGCAGCTCGGGACAGGGGTATGAAAAACTGTTTTTT.

V and J are TRBV20-1 and TRBJ2-2; D is perhaps TRBD1 or TRBD2 (5 bases each). CDR1 and CDR2 (germline): DFQATT, SNEGSKA (reference sequence). V shed 5 bases and J shed 4 bases, with 14 bases lying between them. The CDR3 totals 14 residues. The CDR3 loop is CSAPGSRGTGELFF. In DNA, the CDR3 is TGCAGTGCTCCAGGGAGTCGGGGCACCGGGGAGCTGTTTTTT.

The chain links TRBV5-1 to TRBJ2-7, with D hard to call. The CDR3 consists of 15 residues. V was shortened by 2 bases and J by 6 bases, with 18 bases between the two germline ends. Per germline, CDR1 SGHRS and CDR2 YFSETQ. CDR3 sequence reads: CASSFLQGSPLEQYF. DNA for the CDR3: TGCGCCAGCAGCTTTCTGCAAGGGTCGCCTCTCGAGCAGTACTTC.

The rearrangement links TRBV15 to TRBJ1-6; maybe TRBD1 (5 bases). Deletions cut 0 bases from V and 12 bases from J, with 9 bases between. The CDR3 sequence is 13 residues long. Germline V lookup: CDR1 LNHNV, CDR2 YYDKDF (reference sequence). The CDR3 bases are TGTGCCACCAGCAGAGATGGGGGAGGACCCCTCCACTTT. It specifies CATSRDGGGPLHF. The full variable domain, in which reference TRBV15 and TRBJ1-6 provide the parts outside the CDR3, is DAMVIQNPRYQVTQFGKPVTLSCSQTLNHNVMYWYQQKSSQAPKLLFHYYDKDFNNEADTPDNFQSRRPNTSFCFLDIRSPGLGDTAMYLCATSRDGGGPLHFGNGTRLTVT.

The CDR3 here is CASSLLHLTGGGRDTQYF. CDR3 sequence (DNA): TGCGCCAGCAGCCTCTTACATCTAACCGGGGGGGGCAGAGATACGCAGTATTTT. The rearrangement links TRBV4-1 to TRBJ2-3; 8 nucleotides line up with TRBD2. With 4 bases clipped from V and 5 bases from J, the junction kept 17 bases outside the gene matches. Germline loops: CDR1 MGHRA, CDR2 YSYEKL. This CDR3 contains 18 residues.

This clonotype was counted between two and nine times. J is TRBJ2-1 and V is TRBV11-2; the match to TRBD1 covers 8 bases. The CDR3 length is 17 residues. V shed 1 base and J 5 bases; nucleotides not matched to a gene: 10. Germline CDR1 and CDR2: SGHAT and FQNNGV. CDR3 nucleotides: TGTGCCAGCAGCTTAGTCGTCCCTCGGACAGGGAACAATGAGCAGTTCTTC. Translating it yields CASSLVVPRTGNNEQFF.